The 18 T cell receptor beta chains below all came from one sample that was sequenced in a study of T-cell reconstitution after alpha-beta-depleted transplantation in children (dated by TCRdb to about 2016). Library generation was performed with PCR. This sample was sequenced with an Illumina HiSeq 2500. Molecular barcoding was employed in the preparation of TCR libraries, with unique molecular identifiers being used to normalize TCRbeta repertoire quantification. The public reads were reanalyzed by TCRdb: fastp trimming at Q25, MiXCR alignment, in-frame beta chains only. A single entry per CDR3 protein holds the most common genes and DNA from its merged rows. The sample table shows about 610,000 distinct CDR3 sequences, and 20% to 30% are seen once. About a third of the sample comes from the top ten. The intended sense of this specimen's treatment or condition label: allogeneic hematopoietic cell transplantation with graft depleted of TCRalphabeta T cells and CD19 B cells.

The source was PBMCs, collected before TCRalphabeta/CD19-depleted stem cell transplant. These receptors were taken from a boy younger than two with Wiskott-Aldrich syndrome, due to receive a stem cell transplant.

The rearrangement links TRBV21-1 to TRBJ2-3; the table's D call TRBD2 went unverified against the DNA. TRBV21-1 is noted as a pseudogene. This CDR3 has 17 residues. CDR3 region: CASSIYGWRASTDTQYF. The DNA of the CDR3 is TGTGCCAGCAGCATCTACGGGTGGAGGGCGAGCACAGATACGCAGTATTTT.

V is TRBV20-1 and J is TRBJ2-3; unclear D gene. The CDR3 is 11 amino acids. V was cut by 6 bases and J by 2 bases, with 6 bases left in between. Germline CDR1 DFQATT, CDR2 SNEGSKA (reference sequence). The CDR3 spells CSASFTDTQYF. CDR3 DNA sequence: TGCAGTGCCTCGTTCACAGATACGCAGTATTTT.

The genes are TRBV12-3 or TRBV12-4 and TRBJ1-4; D is ambiguous. The CDR3 is made up of 16 amino acids. Trimming took 2 bases from V and 7 from J, leaving 17 bases between them. The CDR3 nucleotides read TGTGCCAGCAGTTTATCCAAGCCAAGGAGTGGTGAAAAACTGTTTTTT. Residues: CASSLSKPRSGEKLFF.

This clonotype was detected a few times. This chain uses TRBV29-1 with TRBJ2-1; tentative D call: TRBD1 (6 bases). Trimming pared 8 bases from V and 0 bases from J, leaving 14 bases between. This CDR3 spans 14 amino acids. Per germline, CDR1 SQVTM and CDR2 ANQGSEA. Here the CDR3 reads CSSGQRISYNEQFF. The CDR3 bases are TGCAGCAGCGGACAGCGAATCTCCTACAATGAGCAGTTCTTC.

This clonotype appeared a few times. V usage is TRBV10-1 and J usage is TRBJ2-3, with D unclear. The CDR3 sequence is 14 residues long. Germline CDR1 and CDR2: WNHNN and SYGVQD (reference sequence). Trimming left V 6 bases short and J 4 bases short, with 14 bases between. CDR3 protein: CASSGPEWSDTQYF. The CDR3 DNA is TGCGCCAGCAGCGGTCCTGAGTGGTCAGATACGCAGTATTTT.

This clonotype has a single count. The J gene is TRBJ1-3, the V gene TRBV5-1; TRBD1 aligns across 10 bases. The ends lost 0 bases at V and 1 base at J; junction bases unmatched: 4. The CDR3 contains 17 residues. The germline V gene has CDR1 SGHRS and CDR2 YFSETQ. The CDR3: CASSLGDRGLSGNTIYF. CDR3 DNA: TGCGCCAGCAGCTTGGGCGACAGGGGGCTGTCTGGAAACACCATATATTTT.

This clonotype has more than one count but fewer than ten. The chain links TRBV7-6 to TRBJ1-1; 11 bases agree with TRBD1. V gave up 0 bases and J gave up 4 bases; unmatched junction bases: 10. Germline lookup yields CDR1 SGHVS and CDR2 FNYEAQ. The CDR3 runs 18 residues. CDR3 sequence (DNA): TGTGCCAGCAGCTTAGCCCACGGACAGGGGGCTGGAGGCACTGAAGCTTTCTTT. It translates to CASSLAHGQGAGGTEAFF.

The gene calls are TRBV5-1 and TRBJ2-5; 7 bases fit TRBD1. CDR1 is SGHRS, CDR2 YFSETQ, per germline. This CDR3 spans 14 amino acids. J lost 5 bases, V lost 4 bases, and 8 bases had no gene match. The CDR3 sequence: CASSEQGSWETQYF. The CDR3 nucleotides read TGCGCCAGCAGCGAACAGGGGTCGTGGGAGACCCAGTACTTC.

The chain joins TRBV7-9 to TRBJ2-1, with D maybe TRBD2 (7 bases). V lost 5 bases to trimming and J lost 4 bases, with 15 bases between them. The CDR3 is 15 residues long. Germline CDR1 SEHNR, CDR2 FQNEAQ (reference sequence). The CDR3 protein is CASSPRGAGYNEQFF. Written as DNA, the CDR3 is TGTGCCAGCAGCCCACGGGGGGCCGGATACAATGAGCAGTTCTTC.

The chain couples TRBV10-3 to TRBJ2-5, with D perhaps TRBD1 (8 bases). There are 16 residues in the CDR3. Trimming stripped 7 bases from V and 2 bases from J, with 20 bases between. Germline CDR1 reads ENHRY; CDR2 reads SYGVKD. CDR3 sequence: CAINRGGPNIQETQYF. CDR3 DNA sequence: TGTGCCATCAACAGGGGGGGCCCCAATATTCAAGAGACCCAGTACTTC.

CDR3 nucleotides: TGTGCCAGCAGTTTAGTTTGGCAAGATACGCAGTATTTT. The encoded protein is CASSLVWQDTQYF. The rearrangement joins TRBV12-3 or TRBV12-4 to TRBJ2-3; no clear D. The CDR3 is 13 amino acids. V lost 1 base, J lost 5 bases, and 7 bases lay in between.

V and J are TRBV7-2 and TRBJ2-3, with a tentative D call TRBD2 (5 bases). The V and J ends lost 5 bases and 5 bases respectively, with 14 bases between them. The CDR3 runs to 14 residues. The germline V gene has CDR1 SGHTA and CDR2 FQGNSA. Here the CDR3 DNA reads TGTGCCAGCAGCCTACGGTCGGCGGGAGATACGCAGTATTTT. Translation gives CASSLRSAGDTQYF.

J is TRBJ2-1 and V is TRBV7-9, with D perhaps TRBD2 (5 bases). There are 14 residues in the CDR3. Per germline, CDR1 SEHNR and CDR2 FQNEAQ (reference sequence). The ends were cut back, 7 bases at V and 4 bases at J, with 14 bases in the middle. Written as DNA, the CDR3 is TGTGCCAGCACCGGCCTAGCTCCTTACAATGAGCAGTTCTTC. This codes for CASTGLAPYNEQFF. The complete variable domain, with remaining parts taken from reference TRBV7-9 and TRBJ2-1, reads DTGVSQNPRHKITKRGQNVTFRCDPISEHNRLYWYRQTLGQGPEFLTYFQNEAQLEKSRLLSDRFSAERPKGSFSTLEIQRTEQGDSAMYLCASTGLAPYNEQFFGPGTRLTVL.

V is TRBV28 and J is TRBJ2-7; unclear D gene. Deletions cut 6 bases from V and 6 bases from J, with 9 bases between. The CDR3 runs 11 residues. The germline gives CDR1 MDHEN, CDR2 SYDVKM. The chain's CDR3 is CASRLNSEQYF. CDR3 bases: TGTGCCAGCAGACTCAATAGCGAGCAGTACTTC.

The chain couples TRBV5-1 to TRBJ2-7, with 7 nucleotides matching TRBD2. This CDR3 spans 15 amino acids. Germline trimming cut 3 bases from V and 4 bases from J; bases unmatched to any gene: 10. CDR1 and CDR2 (germline): SGHRS, YFSETQ. CDR3 nucleotides: TGCGCCAGCAGCTGGAGGGCGGGAGCATCTTACGAGCAGTACTTC. It is translated as CASSWRAGASYEQYF.

This clonotype was counted a few times. The chain carries TRBV5-1 and TRBJ1-1; D gene uncertain. Germline V gene sequence: CDR1 SGHRS, CDR2 YFSETQ. V lost 0 bases and J lost 7, with 10 bases in between. The CDR3 extends over 13 amino acids. CDR3 sequence: CASSLVGYSEAFF. As DNA, the CDR3 is TGCGCCAGCAGCTTGGTAGGTTACAGTGAAGCTTTCTTT.

This rearrangement joins TRBV5-1 to TRBJ2-1; 13 positions match TRBD2. V shed 3 bases and J 8 bases; nucleotides not matched to a gene: 5. Per germline, CDR1 SGHRS and CDR2 YFSETQ. The CDR3 sequence is 15 residues long. This chain's CDR3 is CASSSGLAGPDEQFF. In DNA, the CDR3 is TGCGCCAGCAGCTCGGGACTAGCGGGACCCGATGAGCAGTTCTTC.

This clonotype has a handful of counts. The CDR3 protein is CASSPLAGGQTEQFF. Here the CDR3 DNA reads TGCGCCAGCAGCCCACTAGCGGGAGGGCAGACTGAGCAGTTCTTC. The chain carries TRBV5-1 and TRBJ2-1, with 13 positions matching TRBD2. Germline V gene sequence: CDR1 SGHRS, CDR2 YFSETQ. J was trimmed by 9 bases and V by 4 bases; bases with no gene match: 7. The CDR3 runs to 15 residues. The full variable domain, rest sourced from reference TRBV5-1 and TRBJ2-1, is KAGVTQTPRYLIKTRGQQVTLSCSPISGHRSVSWYQQTPGQGLQFLFEYFSETQRNKGNFPGRFSGRQFSNSRSEMNVSTLELGDSALYLCASSPLAGGQTEQFFGPGTRLTVL.